The source of this TCR beta chain is a study of human T cells and chemical hapten exposure. TCRdb re-called the RACE reads with MiXCR, one entry per CDR3 protein. The sample consists of 150,000 to 200,000 distinct CDR3 sequences, more than 14% of them appearing once. Time point: patch test 1, 2 weeks after DPC sensitization. Treatment reported: therapeutic diphenylcyclopropenone sensitization with weekly scalp DPC. The CDR3 is made up of 12 amino acids. Per germline, CDR1 MDHEN and CDR2 SYDVKM. V was clipped by 7 bases and J by 5 bases, with 11 bases between them. Sequencing was performed on whole blood, taken in connection with sensitization to the hapten diphenylcyclopropenone (DPC). The origin of this receptor is a woman in her twenties or thirties with alopecia areata. Some clones in this sample may be carry-over from other donors' samples. The gene calls are TRBV28 and TRBJ1-1; unclear D gene. The CDR3 region is CASTADVTEAFF. The CDR3 bases are TGTGCCAGCACCGCGGACGTGACTGAAGCTTTCTTT.